Below are 6 T cell receptor beta chains sequenced from a single sample in a study of T-cell reconstitution after alpha-beta-depleted transplantation in children. Library preparation (for TCRbeta) was performed with unique molecular identifiers. TCRdb redid the calling of the PCR reads with MiXCR, one entry per CDR3 protein. The table has around 100,000 distinct CDR3 sequences, 6% seen once. Sequencing used PBMCs, mostly from graft donor cells, obtained 60 days after TCRalphabeta/CD19-depleted stem cell transplant. Receptors were obtained from a female patient aged 2-9 years who had a stem cell transplant for Fanconi anemia, so the T cells may come from the graft donor.

The rearrangement joins TRBV20-1 to TRBJ2-7; D not certain. The CDR3 spans 11 residues. Germline CDR1 reads DFQATT; CDR2 reads SNEGSKA (reference sequence). V was clipped by 5 bases and J by 2 bases, with 7 bases between them. The CDR3 nucleotides read TGCAGTGCTCCCAGTGCCTACGAGCAGTACTTC. It codes for CSAPSAYEQYF.

This clonotype has just a few counts. This sequence joins TRBV6-6 and TRBJ2-7, with 7 nucleotides matching TRBD2. The CDR3 has 13 amino acids. Germline V CDR1 and CDR2: MNHNY, SVGAGI (reference sequence). J lost 0 bases, V lost 10 bases, and 6 bases had no gene match. CDR3 bases: TGTGCCACCAGAGCGGGGAGCTCCTACGAGCAGTACTTC. Translated, it gives CATRAGSSYEQYF.

The rearrangement links TRBV5-1 to TRBJ2-2; tentatively, D is TRBD1 or TRBD2 (6 bases each). The ends were cut back, 7 bases at V and 5 bases at J, with 15 bases in the middle. The CDR3 covers 14 residues. Germline values: CDR1 SGHRS, CDR2 YFSETQ. The CDR3 spells CASGRGRTTGELFF. CDR3 nucleotides: TGCGCCAGCGGACGGGGGCGGACAACCGGGGAGCTGTTTTTT.

This clonotype was counted only a few times. V usage is TRBV9 and J usage is TRBJ2-1; 11 bases align to TRBD2. The germline V gene encodes CDR1 SGDLS and CDR2 YYNGEE. The V and J ends lost 3 bases and 1 base, in that order; junction bases with no gene match: 6. This CDR3 has 17 amino acids. CDR3 DNA: TGTGCCAGCAGCGGTGCTAGCGGGAGGTGGTCCTACAATGAGCAGTTCTTC. Amino acids: CASSGASGRWSYNEQFF.

The chain has TRBV7-9 and TRBJ1-6, with unresolved D. There are 14 residues in the CDR3. From germline, CDR1 is SEHNR and CDR2 FQNEAQ (reference sequence). Trimming left V 3 bases short and J 6 bases short, with 9 bases between. CDR3 bases: TGTGCCAGCAGCTTTTCGGGATCTAATTCACCCCTCCACTTT. This codes for CASSFSGSNSPLHF. Based on the CDR3 plus reference TRBV7-9 and TRBJ1-6, the full variable domain is DTGVSQNPRHKITKRGQNVTFRCDPISEHNRLYWYRQTLGQGPEFLTYFQNEAQLEKSRLLSDRFSAERPKGSFSTLEIQRTEQGDSAMYLCASSFSGSNSPLHFGNGTRLTVT.

This clonotype has a handful of counts. The rearrangement links TRBV15 to TRBJ1-4; no firm D call. Germline values: CDR1 LNHNV, CDR2 YYDKDF (reference sequence). The CDR3 consists of 14 residues. The ends were cut back, 0 bases at V and 7 bases at J, with 9 bases in the middle. The CDR3 region is CATSRDKGVEKLFF. Written as DNA, the CDR3 is TGTGCCACCAGCAGAGATAAAGGAGTTGAAAAACTGTTTTTT.